This T cell receptor beta chain was sequenced in a study of ipilimumab plus nivolumab after autologous stem cell transplantation. Across the study: The myeloma cohort included high-risk transplant-naive patients and patients relapsing within 3 years of a first autologous transplant.

Assay: immunoSEQ multiplex PCR; the TCRdb copy retains only in-frame clones and omits some. The repertoire holds roughly 45,000 clones, with approximately 91% as singletons. Starting 14 to 28 days after autologous transplant, ipilimumab 1 mg/kg was given. Through week 26, nivolumab 3 mg/kg IV was given weeks 1, 4, 7, 10, then biweekly. Germline lookup yields CDR1 SGHRS and CDR2 YFSETQ. V lost 2 bases, J lost 0 bases, and 11 bases lay in between. The CDR3 has 15 residues. The clonotype originates from a male donor with multiple myeloma. The chain recombines TRBV5-1 with TRBJ1-2, with unresolved D. Sequenced material: PBMCs, taken in a trial of ipilimumab plus nivolumab as post-transplant consolidation. Here the CDR3 reads CASSLTTGSNYGYTF. The CDR3 DNA reads as TGCGCCAGCAGCTTAACTACGGGCTCTAACTATGGCTACACCTTC.